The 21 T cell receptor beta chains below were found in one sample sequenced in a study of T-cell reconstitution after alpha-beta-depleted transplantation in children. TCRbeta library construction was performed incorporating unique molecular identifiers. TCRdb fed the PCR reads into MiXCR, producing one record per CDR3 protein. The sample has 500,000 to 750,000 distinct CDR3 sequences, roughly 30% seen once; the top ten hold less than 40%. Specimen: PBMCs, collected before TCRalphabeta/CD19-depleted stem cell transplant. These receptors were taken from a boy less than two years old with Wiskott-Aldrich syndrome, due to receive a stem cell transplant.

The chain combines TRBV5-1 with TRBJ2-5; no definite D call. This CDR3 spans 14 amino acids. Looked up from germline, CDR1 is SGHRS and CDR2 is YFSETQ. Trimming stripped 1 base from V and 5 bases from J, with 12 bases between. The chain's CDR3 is CASSLRPLGETQYF. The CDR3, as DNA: TGCGCCAGCAGCTTGAGGCCGTTGGGGGAGACCCAGTACTTC. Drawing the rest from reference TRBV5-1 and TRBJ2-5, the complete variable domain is KAGVTQTPRYLIKTRGQQVTLSCSPISGHRSVSWYQQTPGQGLQFLFEYFSETQRNKGNFPGRFSGRQFSNSRSEMNVSTLELGDSALYLCASSLRPLGETQYFGPGTRLLVL.

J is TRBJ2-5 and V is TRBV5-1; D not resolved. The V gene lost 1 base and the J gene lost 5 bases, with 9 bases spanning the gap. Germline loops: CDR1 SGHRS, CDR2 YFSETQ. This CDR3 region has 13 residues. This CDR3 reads CASSLPGPETQYF. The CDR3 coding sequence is TGCGCCAGCAGCTTGCCGGGTCCGGAGACCCAGTACTTC.

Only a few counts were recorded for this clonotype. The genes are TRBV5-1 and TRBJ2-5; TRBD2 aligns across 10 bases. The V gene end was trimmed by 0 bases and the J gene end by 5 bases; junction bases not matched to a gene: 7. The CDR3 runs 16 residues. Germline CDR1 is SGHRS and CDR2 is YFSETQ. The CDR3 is CASSLALAGDIETQYF. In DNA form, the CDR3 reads TGCGCCAGCAGCTTGGCGCTAGCGGGAGATATTGAGACCCAGTACTTC.

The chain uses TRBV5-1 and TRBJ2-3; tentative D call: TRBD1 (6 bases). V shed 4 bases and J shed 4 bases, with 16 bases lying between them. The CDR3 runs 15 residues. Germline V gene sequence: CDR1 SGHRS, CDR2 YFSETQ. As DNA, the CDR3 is TGCGCCAGCAGCGTATTCGTCAGGGGATCAGATACGCAGTATTTT. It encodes CASSVFVRGSDTQYF.

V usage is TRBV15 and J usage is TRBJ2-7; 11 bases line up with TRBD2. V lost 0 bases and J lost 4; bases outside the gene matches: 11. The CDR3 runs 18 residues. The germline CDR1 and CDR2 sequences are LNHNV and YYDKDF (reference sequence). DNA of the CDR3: TGTGCCACCAGCAGAGATTACCTACTAGCGGGAGTATTTTACGAGCAGTACTTC. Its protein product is CATSRDYLLAGVFYEQYF. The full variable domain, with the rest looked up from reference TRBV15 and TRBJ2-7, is DAMVIQNPRYQVTQFGKPVTLSCSQTLNHNVMYWYQQKSSQAPKLLFHYYDKDFNNEADTPDNFQSRRPNTSFCFLDIRSPGLGDTAMYLCATSRDYLLAGVFYEQYFGPGTRLTVT.

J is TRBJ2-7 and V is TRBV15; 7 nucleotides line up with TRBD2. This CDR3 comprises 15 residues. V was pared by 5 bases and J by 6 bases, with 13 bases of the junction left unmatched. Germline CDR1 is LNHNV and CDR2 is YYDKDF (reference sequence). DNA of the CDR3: TGTGCCACCAGCGTAGGGCAGTGCGGGGGTAGCGAGCAGTACTTC. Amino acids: CATSVGQCGGSEQYF. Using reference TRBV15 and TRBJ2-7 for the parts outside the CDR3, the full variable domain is DAMVIQNPRYQVTQFGKPVTLSCSQTLNHNVMYWYQQKSSQAPKLLFHYYDKDFNNEADTPDNFQSRRPNTSFCFLDIRSPGLGDTAMYLCATSVGQCGGSEQYFGPGTRLTVT.

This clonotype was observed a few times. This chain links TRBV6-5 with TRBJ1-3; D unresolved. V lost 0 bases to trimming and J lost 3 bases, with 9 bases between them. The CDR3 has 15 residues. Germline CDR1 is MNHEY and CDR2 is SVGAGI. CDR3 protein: CASSYSSGGGNTIYF. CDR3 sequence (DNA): TGTGCCAGCAGTTACTCGTCGGGTGGTGGAAACACCATATATTTT.

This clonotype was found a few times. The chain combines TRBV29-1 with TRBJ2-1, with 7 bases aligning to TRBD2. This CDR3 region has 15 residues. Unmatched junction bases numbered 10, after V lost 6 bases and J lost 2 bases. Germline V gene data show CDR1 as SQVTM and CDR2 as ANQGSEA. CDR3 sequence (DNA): TGCAGCGTCGCTAAACTAGCGCGAGCCTACAATGAGCAGTTCTTC. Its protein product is CSVAKLARAYNEQFF.

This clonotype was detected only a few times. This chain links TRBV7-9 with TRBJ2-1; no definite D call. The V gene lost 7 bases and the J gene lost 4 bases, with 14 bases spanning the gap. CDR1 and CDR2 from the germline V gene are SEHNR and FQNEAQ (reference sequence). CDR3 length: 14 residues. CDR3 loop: CASTLGDRYNEQFF. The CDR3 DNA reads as TGTGCCAGCACCCTAGGTGATAGGTACAATGAGCAGTTCTTC.

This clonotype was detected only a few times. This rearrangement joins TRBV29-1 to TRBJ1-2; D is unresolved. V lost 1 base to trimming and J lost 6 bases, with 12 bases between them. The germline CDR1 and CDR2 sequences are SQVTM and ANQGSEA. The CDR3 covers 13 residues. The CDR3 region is CSVEGPQGDGYTF. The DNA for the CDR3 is TGCAGCGTTGAAGGGCCTCAAGGAGATGGCTACACCTTC.

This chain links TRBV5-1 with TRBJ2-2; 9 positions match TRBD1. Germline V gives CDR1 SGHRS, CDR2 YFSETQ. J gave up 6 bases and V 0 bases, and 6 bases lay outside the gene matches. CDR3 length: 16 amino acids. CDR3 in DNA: TGCGCCAGCAGCTTGGAGAGGACAGGGGTTTCCGGGGAGCTGTTTTTT. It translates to CASSLERTGVSGELFF.

CDR3 DNA sequence: TGTGCCAGCAAGGTCGGACTAGCAGGAGAGACCCAGTACTTC. It codes for CASKVGLAGETQYF. The chain is built from TRBV6-1 and TRBJ2-5; 8 bases match TRBD2. With 7 bases clipped from V and 4 bases from J, the junction kept 8 bases outside the gene matches. The length of the CDR3 is 14 residues. Germline-derived CDR1 and CDR2 are MNHNS and SASEGT.

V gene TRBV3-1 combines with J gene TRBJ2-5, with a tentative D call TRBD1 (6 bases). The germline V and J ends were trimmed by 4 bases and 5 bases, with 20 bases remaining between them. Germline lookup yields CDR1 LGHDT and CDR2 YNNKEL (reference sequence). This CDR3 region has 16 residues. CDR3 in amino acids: CASSRKGVSAQETQYF. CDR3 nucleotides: TGTGCCAGCAGCCGCAAGGGGGTTAGCGCCCAGGAGACCCAGTACTTC.

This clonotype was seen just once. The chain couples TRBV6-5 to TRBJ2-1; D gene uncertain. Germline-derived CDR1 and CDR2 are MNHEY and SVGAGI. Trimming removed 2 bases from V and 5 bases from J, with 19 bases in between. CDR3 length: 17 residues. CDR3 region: CASSYTKSYWVNNEQFF. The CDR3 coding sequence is TGTGCCAGCAGTTACACGAAATCGTACTGGGTAAACAATGAGCAGTTCTTC.

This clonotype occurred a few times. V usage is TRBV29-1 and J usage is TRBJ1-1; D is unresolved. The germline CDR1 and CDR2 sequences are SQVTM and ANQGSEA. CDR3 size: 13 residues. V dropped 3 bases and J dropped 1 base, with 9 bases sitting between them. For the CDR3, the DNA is TGCAGCGTTGACGACTACAGGAACACTGAAGCTTTCTTT. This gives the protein CSVDDYRNTEAFF.

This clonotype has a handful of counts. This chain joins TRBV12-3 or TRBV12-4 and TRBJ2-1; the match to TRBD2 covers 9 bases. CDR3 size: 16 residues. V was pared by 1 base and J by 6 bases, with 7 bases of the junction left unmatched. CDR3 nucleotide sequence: TGTGCCAGCAGTTTAGGGGCGGGAGGGAACCGCAATGAGCAGTTCTTC. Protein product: CASSLGAGGNRNEQFF.

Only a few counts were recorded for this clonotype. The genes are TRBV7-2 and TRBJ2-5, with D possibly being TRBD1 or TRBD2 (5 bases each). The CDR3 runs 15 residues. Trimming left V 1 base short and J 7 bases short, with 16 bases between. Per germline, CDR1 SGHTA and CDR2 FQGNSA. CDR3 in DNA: TGTGCCAGCAGCTTAGGGGGAGTTAGGACAAGGACCCAGTACTTC. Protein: CASSLGGVRTRTQYF.

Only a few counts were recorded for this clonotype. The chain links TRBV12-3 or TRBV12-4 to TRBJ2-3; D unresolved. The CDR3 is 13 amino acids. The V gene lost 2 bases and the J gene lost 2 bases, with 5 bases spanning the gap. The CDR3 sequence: CASSLPPTDTQYF. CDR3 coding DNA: TGTGCCAGCAGTTTACCGCCCACAGATACGCAGTATTTT.

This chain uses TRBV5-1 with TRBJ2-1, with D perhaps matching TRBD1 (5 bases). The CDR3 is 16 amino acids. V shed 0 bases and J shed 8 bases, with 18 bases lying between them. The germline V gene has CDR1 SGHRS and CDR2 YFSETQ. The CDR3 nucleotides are TGCGCCAGCAGCTTGGTTCGGAGAGACAGTCCTGATGAGCAGTTCTTC. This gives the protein CASSLVRRDSPDEQFF. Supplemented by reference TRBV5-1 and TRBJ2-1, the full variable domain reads KAGVTQTPRYLIKTRGQQVTLSCSPISGHRSVSWYQQTPGQGLQFLFEYFSETQRNKGNFPGRFSGRQFSNSRSEMNVSTLELGDSALYLCASSLVRRDSPDEQFFGPGTRLTVL.

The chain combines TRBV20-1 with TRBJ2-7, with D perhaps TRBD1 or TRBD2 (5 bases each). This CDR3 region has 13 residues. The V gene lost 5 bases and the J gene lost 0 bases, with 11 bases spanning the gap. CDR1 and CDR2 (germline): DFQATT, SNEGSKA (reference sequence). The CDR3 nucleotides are TGCAGTGCTCCGGGACCCCTCTCCTACGAGCAGTACTTC. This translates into CSAPGPLSYEQYF.

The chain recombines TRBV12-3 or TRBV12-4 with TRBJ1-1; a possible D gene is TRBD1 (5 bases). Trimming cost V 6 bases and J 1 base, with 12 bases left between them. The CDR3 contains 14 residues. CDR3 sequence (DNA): TGTGCCAGCAGGCCGGGACCCAGGAACACTGAAGCTTTCTTT. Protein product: CASRPGPRNTEAFF.